These 10 T cell receptor beta chains were sequenced from one sample in a study of CD8 T cells in ankylosing spondylitis. TCRdb analysed the 5' RACE reads with MiXCR anew, one entry per CDR3 protein. The repertoire holds about 300,000 distinct CDR3 sequences, around a tenth seen once, with 9.1% in the top ten. Source material: blood, either unsorted or a sorted T cell fraction (not recorded which). Receptor source: a female donor with ankylosing spondylitis or in good health (not recorded which).

As regards this clonotype: This may come from a read error, since a much larger clone is one base off. The gene calls are TRBV5-1 and TRBJ2-1; TRBD2 matches at 8 bases. The CDR3 contains 15 residues. Per the germline V gene, CDR1 is SGHRS and CDR2 is YFSETQ. V shed 2 bases, J shed 8 bases, and the junction held 9 bases outside the gene matches. For the CDR3, the DNA is TGCGCCAGCAGCTTACTAGCGGAGCGGTACTATGAGCAGTTCTTC. Translation: CASSLLAERYYEQFF.

This clonotype has a count of ten or more. This chain uses TRBV20-1 with TRBJ2-1, with D possibly matching TRBD2 (6 bases). This CDR3 comprises 14 residues. Germline lookup yields CDR1 DFQATT and CDR2 SNEGSKA (reference sequence). The germline V and J ends were trimmed by 3 bases and 6 bases, with 15 bases remaining between them. This CDR3 reads CSASGRRGFNEQFF. The CDR3 region has the DNA TGCAGTGCTAGCGGTCGGAGGGGATTCAATGAGCAGTTCTTC.

With regard to this clonotype: One base away lies a much larger clone, so this may be a sequencing read error. J is TRBJ2-1 and V is TRBV20-1; 7 nucleotides line up with TRBD2. The CDR3 sequence is 15 residues long. From germline, CDR1 is DFQATT and CDR2 SNEGSKA (reference sequence). V shed 2 bases, J shed 7 bases, and the junction held 11 bases outside the gene matches. CDR3 residues: CSARLYTSATNEQFF. The CDR3 nucleotides read TGCAGTGCTAGACTCTACACTAGCGCAACAAATGAGCAGTTCTTC.

The table lists this clonotype with many counts. The V gene is TRBV5-1, the J gene TRBJ1-5, with D maybe TRBD1 (6 bases). Trimming stripped 4 bases from V and 7 bases from J, with 18 bases between. The germline V gene has CDR1 SGHRS and CDR2 YFSETQ. This CDR3 contains 15 residues. The CDR3 here is CASSLQPDRLQPQHF. The CDR3 DNA follows: TGCGCCAGCAGCCTGCAACCGGACAGACTGCAGCCCCAGCATTTT. Together with reference TRBV5-1 and TRBJ1-5, the CDR3 gives the full variable domain: KAGVTQTPRYLIKTRGQQVTLSCSPISGHRSVSWYQQTPGQGLQFLFEYFSETQRNKGNFPGRFSGRQFSNSRSEMNVSTLELGDSALYLCASSLQPDRLQPQHFGDGTRLSIL.

This clonotype showed up many times. The chain employs TRBV20-1 and TRBJ1-6, with 8 bases lining up with TRBD1. V dropped 3 bases and J dropped 6; count of bases not matched to a gene: 1. The CDR3 has 13 residues. Germline V gene lookup returns CDR1 DFQATT and CDR2 SNEGSKA (reference sequence). CDR3 nucleotides: TGCAGTGCTAGGACAGGGGTTAATTCACCCCTCCACTTT. Its translation is CSARTGVNSPLHF.

This clonotype came up many times. V gene TRBV5-1 combines with J gene TRBJ1-1; TRBD1 might be the D (5 bases). The length of the CDR3 is 16 residues. CDR1 and CDR2 from the germline V gene are SGHRS and YFSETQ. Trimming removed 0 bases at V and 1 base at J, with 13 bases between. The CDR3 nucleotides are TGCGCCAGCAGCTTGGCACCAGGGACTAGGAACACTGAAGCTTTCTTT. Protein product: CASSLAPGTRNTEAFF.

This clonotype has just a few counts. V is TRBV27 and J is TRBJ2-1; 7 bases fit TRBD2. V trimming: 7 bases; J trimming: 2 bases; junction bases outside the gene matches: 8. The CDR3 contains 15 residues. The germline V gene encodes CDR1 MNHEY and CDR2 SMNVEV (reference sequence). CDR3 nucleotides: TGTGCCAGCACGCGGGGGAGCGGGGCCTACAATGAGCAGTTCTTC. Translating gives CASTRGSGAYNEQFF.

This clonotype was seen repeatedly, ten times or more. The gene calls are TRBV20-1 and TRBJ1-6, with a possible D match to TRBD1 (5 bases). V dropped 1 base and J dropped 3 bases, with 10 bases sitting between them. CDR3 size: 15 residues. The germline gives CDR1 DFQATT, CDR2 SNEGSKA (reference sequence). The DNA for the CDR3 is TGCAGTGCTAGAGGACAGAGTTTCTATAATTCACCCCTCCACTTT. Translation gives CSARGQSFYNSPLHF.

This clonotype has more than one count but fewer than ten. This chain uses TRBV7-8 with TRBJ2-7; 8 bases line up with TRBD1. Germline values: CDR1 SGHVS, CDR2 FQNEAQ. With 4 bases clipped from V and 6 bases from J, the junction kept 11 bases outside the gene matches. The CDR3 has 15 residues. CDR3 sequence (DNA): TGTGCCAGCAGCTCTCAGGGGGCAGGGATCAGCGAGCAGTACTTC. This translates into CASSSQGAGISEQYF.

The CDR3 DNA is TGTGCCACCAGTGACGTCAGGACCGTCTCCGTCTATGGCTACACCTTC. Translated, it gives CATSDVRTVSVYGYTF. The chain has TRBV24-1 and TRBJ1-2, with D uncertain. Germline-derived CDR1 and CDR2 are KGHDR and SFDVKD. Trimming removed 4 bases from V and 4 bases from J, with 18 bases in between. The CDR3 sequence is 16 residues long.